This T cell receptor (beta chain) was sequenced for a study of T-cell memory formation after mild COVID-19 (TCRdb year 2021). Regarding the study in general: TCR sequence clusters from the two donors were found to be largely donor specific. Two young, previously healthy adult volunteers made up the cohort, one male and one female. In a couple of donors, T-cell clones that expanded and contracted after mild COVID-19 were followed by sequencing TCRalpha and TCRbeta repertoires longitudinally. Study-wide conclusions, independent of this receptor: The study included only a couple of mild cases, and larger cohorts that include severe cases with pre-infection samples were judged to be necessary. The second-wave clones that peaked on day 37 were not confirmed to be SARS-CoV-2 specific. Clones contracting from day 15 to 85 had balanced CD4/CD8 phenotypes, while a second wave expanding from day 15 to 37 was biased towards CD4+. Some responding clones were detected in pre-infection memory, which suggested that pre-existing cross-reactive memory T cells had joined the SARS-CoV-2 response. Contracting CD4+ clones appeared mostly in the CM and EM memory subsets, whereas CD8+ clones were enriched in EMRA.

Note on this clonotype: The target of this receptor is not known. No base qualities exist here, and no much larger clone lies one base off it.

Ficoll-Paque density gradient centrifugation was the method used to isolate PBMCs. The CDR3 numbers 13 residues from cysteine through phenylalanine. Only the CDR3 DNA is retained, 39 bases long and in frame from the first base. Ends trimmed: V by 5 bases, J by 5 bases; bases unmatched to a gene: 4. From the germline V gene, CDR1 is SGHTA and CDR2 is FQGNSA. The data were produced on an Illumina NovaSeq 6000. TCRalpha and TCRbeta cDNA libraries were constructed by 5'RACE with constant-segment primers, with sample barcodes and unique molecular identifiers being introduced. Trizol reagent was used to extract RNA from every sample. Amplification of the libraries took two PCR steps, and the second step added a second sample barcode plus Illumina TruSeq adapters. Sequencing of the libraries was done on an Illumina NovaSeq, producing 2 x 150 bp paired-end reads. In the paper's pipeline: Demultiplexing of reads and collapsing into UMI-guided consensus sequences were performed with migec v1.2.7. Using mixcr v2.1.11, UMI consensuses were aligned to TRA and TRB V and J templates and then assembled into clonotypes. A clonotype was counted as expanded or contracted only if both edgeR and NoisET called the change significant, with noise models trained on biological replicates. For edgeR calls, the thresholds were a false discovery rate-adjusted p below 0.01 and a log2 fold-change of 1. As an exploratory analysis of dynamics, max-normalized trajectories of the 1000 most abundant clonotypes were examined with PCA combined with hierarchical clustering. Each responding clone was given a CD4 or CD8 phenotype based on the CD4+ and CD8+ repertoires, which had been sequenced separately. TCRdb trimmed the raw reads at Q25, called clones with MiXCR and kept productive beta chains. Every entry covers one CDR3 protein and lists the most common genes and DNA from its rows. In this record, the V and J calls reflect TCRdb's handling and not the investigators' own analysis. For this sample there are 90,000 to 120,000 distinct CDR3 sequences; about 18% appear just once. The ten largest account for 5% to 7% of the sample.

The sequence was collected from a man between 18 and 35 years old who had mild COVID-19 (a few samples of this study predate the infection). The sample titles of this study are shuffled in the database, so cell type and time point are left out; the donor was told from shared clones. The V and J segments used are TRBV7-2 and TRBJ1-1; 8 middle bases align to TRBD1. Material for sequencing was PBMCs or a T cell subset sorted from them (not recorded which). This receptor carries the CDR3 CASSPGGRTEAFF. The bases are TGTGCCAGCAGCCCAGGGGGCCGGACTGAAGCTTTCTTT.